This T cell receptor (beta chain) was profiled in a study of glioma-infiltrating T cells. The iRepertoire nested amplicon-rescue multiplex PCR amplified TCR alpha and beta CDR3s from RNA. TCRdb analysed the multiplex PCR reads with MiXCR anew, one entry per CDR3 protein. Of 300,000 to 450,000 distinct CDR3 sequences listed, approximately 42% are singletons. Study-wide points: Non-neoplastic patients had below-expected tissue-blood divergence, while all gliomas exceeded expectation. Shared blood CDR3 signature motifs marked patients with low tissue-blood divergence.

CDR3 size: 14 residues. The germline CDR1 and CDR2 sequences are MGHRA and YSYEKL. The junction had 6 bases not matched to a gene; V was cut back by 3 bases and J by 7 bases. A word on this clonotype: Its antigen is not identified.

The clonotype comes from a human donor with low-grade glioma or glioblastoma, undergoing nonglioma brain surgery, or in good health (not recorded which). Sequenced input: glioma tissue, nonneoplastic brain tissue, or PBMCs (not recorded which). The genes are TRBV4-1 and TRBJ2-7, with TRBD2 identical over 10 bases. The chain's CDR3 is CASSQPTSGLEQYF. Here the CDR3 DNA reads TGCGCCAGCAGCCAGCCGACTAGCGGGTTGGAGCAGTACTTC.